This TCR beta chain was recovered during a study of blood T cells in healthy people across ages. Together with a sample-barcoded 5' primer, a J-beta primer mix was included in a second PCR lasting roughly 7 to 11 cycles. TCRdb independently ran MiXCR on the 5' RACE reads; one entry per CDR3 protein. Found here are just over 800,000 distinct CDR3 sequences, 60% to 80% of them singletons; the top ten hold about 27%. Germline CDR1 and CDR2: MGHDK and SYGVNS. Trimming removed 4 bases from V and 5 bases from J; junction bases left unmatched: 14. The CDR3 covers 17 residues. The sequence was obtained from a man aged 25-45 years in good health. The rearrangement joins TRBV25-1 to TRBJ2-5; 9 nucleotides agree with TRBD1. Sequences were obtained from blood. For the CDR3, the DNA is TGTGCCAGCAGTGGGGTAGGCCGGGACAGGGCAGGTGAGACCCAGTACTTC. Translating gives CASSGVGRDRAGETQYF.